The 21 T cell receptor beta chains below were found in one sample sequenced in a study of cytomegalovirus exposure and HLA in healthy donors. PCR employed 60 Vbeta and 13 Jbeta primers. The repertoire was sequenced with immunoSEQ multiplex PCR; TCRdb's copy has only in-frame clones and lacks some. This sample has 210,000 or so clones, with around four fifths found just once. Sequenced sample: PBMCs. The receptor set was obtained from a woman aged 40 to 55 in good health and CMV-seronegative.

This sequence joins TRBV29-1 and TRBJ2-7, with D perhaps TRBD2 (5 bases). This CDR3 contains 12 residues. In germline, CDR1 is SQVTM, CDR2 ANQGSEA. The germline V and J ends were trimmed by 6 bases and 3 bases, with 12 bases remaining between them. In nucleotides, the CDR3 is TGCAGCGTCACCGGGAACCTCTACGAGCAGTACTTC. Translated, it gives CSVTGNLYEQYF.

V is TRBV15 and J is TRBJ2-2; 9 nucleotides agree with TRBD1. V gave up 1 base and J gave up 2 bases; unmatched junction bases: 8. CDR1 and CDR2 from the germline V gene are LNHNV and YYDKDF (reference sequence). The CDR3 runs 18 residues. This CDR3 reads CATSRGRGGQGNTGELFF. The CDR3 region has the DNA TGTGCCACCAGCAGAGGCCGAGGGGGACAGGGAAACACCGGGGAGCTGTTTTTT.

This chain's CDR3 is CASSLGEVTPSEQYF. CDR3 nucleotide sequence: TGCGCCAGCAGCTTGGGGGAGGTGACCCCCTCCGAGCAGTACTTC. This chain joins TRBV5-1 and TRBJ2-7; TRBD2 is a possible D gene (6 bases). Germline V gives CDR1 SGHRS, CDR2 YFSETQ. The CDR3 runs 15 residues. The V and J ends lost 0 bases and 6 bases respectively, with 16 bases between them. The variable domain in full, with the rest retrieved from reference TRBV5-1 and TRBJ2-7, is KAGVTQTPRYLIKTRGQQVTLSCSPISGHRSVSWYQQTPGQGLQFLFEYFSETQRNKGNFPGRFSGRQFSNSRSEMNVSTLELGDSALYLCASSLGEVTPSEQYFGPGTRLTVT.

The V gene is TRBV19, the J gene TRBJ1-4, with D possibly TRBD1 on 6 matching bases. Germline V gene data show CDR1 as LNHDA and CDR2 as SQIVND (reference sequence). V shed 6 bases and J shed 8 bases, with 10 bases lying between them. The CDR3 covers 12 residues. Written as DNA, the CDR3 is TGTGCCAGTAGAATACAGGGCGAAAAACTGTTTTTT. Amino acid sequence: CASRIQGEKLFF.

J is TRBJ2-1 and V is TRBV29-1, with D maybe TRBD2 (5 bases). The germline gives CDR1 SQVTM, CDR2 ANQGSEA. This CDR3 comprises 14 residues. V lost 2 bases, J lost 10 bases, and 18 bases lay in between. The CDR3 nucleotides read TGCAGCGTTGAAAGAGCGGAGAGGGCTTGGGAGCAGTTCTTC. This codes for CSVERAERAWEQFF.

This chain joins TRBV19 and TRBJ2-2, with a tentative D call TRBD1 (5 bases). The V gene lost 6 bases and the J gene lost 6 bases, with 11 bases spanning the gap. The CDR3 extends over 13 amino acids. Germline-derived CDR1 and CDR2 are LNHDA and SQIVND (reference sequence). Here the CDR3 reads CASSPTVPGELFF. The CDR3 DNA is TGTGCCAGTAGCCCGACAGTCCCCGGGGAGCTGTTTTTT.

The chain is built from TRBV30 and TRBJ1-1; TRBD1 matches 7 bases. Germline CDR1 reads GTSNPN; CDR2 reads SVGIG (reference sequence). The CDR3 sequence is 20 residues long. The J segment lost 0 bases and the V segment lost 2 bases, leaving 21 bases of the junction unmatched. The CDR3 spells CAWSPRRRDSPRALNTEAFF. The CDR3, as DNA: TGTGCCTGGAGTCCCCGCCGGAGGGACAGTCCCCGGGCCTTGAACACTGAAGCTTTCTTT.

J is TRBJ2-1 and V is TRBV6-5; D not certain. Germline values: CDR1 MNHEY, CDR2 SVGAGI. This CDR3 spans 13 amino acids. V was shortened by 6 bases and J by 9 bases, with 15 bases between the two germline ends. CDR3 bases: TGTGCCAGCAGCATCGACCACACGGGTGAGCAGTTCTTC. It specifies CASSIDHTGEQFF.

This chain links TRBV25-1 with TRBJ2-3, with D perhaps TRBD1 (5 bases). The CDR3 contains 13 residues. Germline-derived CDR1 and CDR2 are MGHDK and SYGVNS. V was cut by 4 bases and J by 1 base, with 6 bases left in between. The CDR3 DNA follows: TGTGCCAGCAGTGTCAGGGGCACAGATACGCAGTATTTT. Residues: CASSVRGTDTQYF.

This rearrangement joins TRBV4-2 to TRBJ2-2; 10 bases map to TRBD2. Germline V lookup: CDR1 LGHNA, CDR2 YNFKEQ. The CDR3 consists of 16 residues. V shed 2 bases and J 7 bases; nucleotides not matched to a gene: 7. The CDR3 region is CASSQLGAGGNGELFF. CDR3 sequence (DNA): TGTGCCAGCAGCCAACTCGGAGCGGGGGGGAACGGGGAGCTGTTTTTT.

The CDR3 DNA sequence: TGTGCCAGCAGCTTCACAGGGGGCCAAGAGACCCAGTACTTC. This sequence encodes CASSFTGGQETQYF. The chain uses TRBV7-3 and TRBJ2-5; 8 bases agree with TRBD1. The CDR3 is 14 residues long. V was pared by 3 bases and J by 1 base, with 1 base of the junction left unmatched. Germline V gene data show CDR1 as SGHTA and CDR2 as FQGTGA.

The V call is TRBV7-2, the J call TRBJ2-7; TRBD1 matches 10 bases. With V trimmed by 3 bases and J by 4 bases, 6 bases remained unmatched. Germline V gene sequence: CDR1 SGHTA, CDR2 FQGNSA. CDR3 size: 15 residues. CDR3 in amino acids: CASSFGQGGEYEQYF. Written as DNA, the CDR3 is TGTGCCAGCAGCTTCGGACAGGGGGGGGAATACGAGCAGTACTTC.

V gene TRBV6-5 combines with J gene TRBJ2-5; unclear D gene. CDR1 and CDR2 (germline): MNHEY, SVGAGI. The CDR3 is made up of 14 amino acids. V was shortened by 6 bases and J by 2 bases, with 13 bases between the two germline ends. The CDR3 nucleotides read TGTGCCAGCAGGTTCCTTAGCCAACAAGAGACCCAGTACTTC. The encoded protein is CASRFLSQQETQYF.

V is TRBV29-1 and J is TRBJ2-2, with D unresolved. CDR3 size: 15 residues. V gave up 0 bases and J gave up 3 bases, with 11 bases separating them. Looked up from germline, CDR1 is SQVTM and CDR2 is ANQGSEA. CDR3 DNA: TGCAGCGTTGAAGAGGCGGCGCGAGACACCGGGGAGCTGTTTTTT. Protein: CSVEEAARDTGELFF.

The chain uses TRBV12-5 and TRBJ1-1; 7 bases agree with TRBD1. There are 16 residues in the CDR3. In germline, CDR1 is LGHNT, CDR2 FRNRAP. The trim removed 6 bases at V and 5 bases at J, leaving 15 bases unmatched. CDR3 sequence: CASGRAGGIMGTEAFF. CDR3 coding DNA: TGTGCTAGTGGCCGAGCAGGGGGAATAATGGGGACTGAAGCTTTCTTT.

This chain joins TRBV5-1 and TRBJ2-3; 10 nucleotides agree with TRBD2. Per the germline V gene, CDR1 is SGHRS and CDR2 is YFSETQ. V lost 4 bases, J lost 6 bases, and 8 bases stayed unmatched. The CDR3 length is 15 residues. The CDR3 DNA is TGCGCCAGCAGCATCAGCGGGGGGGCAGTCGATACGCAGTATTTT. Translated: CASSISGGAVDTQYF.

The V and J genes are TRBV4-1 and TRBJ1-6, with D unclear. The V end was cut by 7 bases, the J end by 0 bases, with 7 bases between. In germline, CDR1 is MGHRA, CDR2 YSYEKL. The CDR3 has 14 amino acids. The CDR3 DNA sequence: TGCGCCAGCAAAGGGAGCTCCTATAATTCACCCCTCCACTTT. Its protein is CASKGSSYNSPLHF.

The rearrangement joins TRBV7-2 to TRBJ2-7; TRBD1 agrees at 7 bases. Germline V gene sequence: CDR1 SGHTA, CDR2 FQGNSA. This CDR3 contains 15 residues. The trim removed 3 bases at V and 0 bases at J, leaving 5 bases unmatched. CDR3 sequence (DNA): TGTGCCAGCAGCTTGAGCAGGGGGACCTCCTACGAGCAGTACTTC. The encoded protein is CASSLSRGTSYEQYF.

This sequence joins TRBV6-1 and TRBJ2-7; TRBD2 aligns across 7 bases. Germline V gene sequence: CDR1 MNHNS, CDR2 SASEGT. The CDR3 loop spans 11 amino acids. Trimming took 8 bases from V and 3 from J; bases not matched to a gene: 1. CDR3 in DNA: TGTGCCAGCGGGAGGGGCTACGAGCAGTACTTC. This encodes CASGRGYEQYF.

This chain connects TRBV19 to TRBJ2-1, with D perhaps matching TRBD2 (5 bases). V was cut by 3 bases and J by 2 bases, with 8 bases left in between. This CDR3 comprises 14 residues. Looked up from germline, CDR1 is LNHDA and CDR2 is SQIVND (reference sequence). CDR3 in amino acids: CASSIPGTYNEQFF. CDR3 bases: TGTGCCAGTAGTATCCCCGGGACCTACAATGAGCAGTTCTTC.

The CDR3 region is CASRTGTGNTGELFF. In DNA form, the CDR3 reads TGTGCCAGCAGGACCGGGACAGGGAACACCGGGGAGCTGTTTTTT. The gene calls are TRBV7-3 and TRBJ2-2, with 8 bases matching TRBD1. The germline gives CDR1 SGHTA, CDR2 FQGTGA. This CDR3 is built from 15 residues. The J segment lost 1 base and the V segment lost 6 bases, leaving 4 bases of the junction unmatched.